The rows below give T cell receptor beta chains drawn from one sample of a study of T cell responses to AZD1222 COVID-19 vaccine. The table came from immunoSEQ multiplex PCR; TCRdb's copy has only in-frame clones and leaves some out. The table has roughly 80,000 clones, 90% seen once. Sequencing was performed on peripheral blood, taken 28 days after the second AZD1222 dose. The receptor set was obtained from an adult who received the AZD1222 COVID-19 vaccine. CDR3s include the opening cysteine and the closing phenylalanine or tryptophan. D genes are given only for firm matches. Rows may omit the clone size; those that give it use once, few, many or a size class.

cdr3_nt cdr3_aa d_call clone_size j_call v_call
TGTGCCAGCTCATCAAGACAGGGTCAGGCGAACACTGAAGCTTTCTTT CASSSRQGQANTEAFF TRBD1 NA TRBJ1-1 TRBV18
TGCGCCAGCAGCCGGACAGGGGGAAATCAGCCCCAGCATTTT CASSRTGGNQPQHF TRBD1 NA TRBJ1-5 TRBV5-1
TGCGCCAGCAGCGCCGGGACAGCAACCTACAATGAGCAGTTCTTC CASSAGTATYNEQFF TRBD1 once TRBJ2-1 TRBV5-1
TGCGCCAGCTTGCCTGGCAACACCGGGGAGCTGTTTTTT CASLPGNTGELFF NA NA TRBJ2-2 TRBV5-1
TGTGCCAGCAGCCCCTCCGGGGGAATGAACACTGAAGCTTTCTTT CASSPSGGMNTEAFF NA NA TRBJ1-1 TRBV3-1/TRBV3-2
TGTGCCAGCAGCGCCCAAGGGGGCCACTCTGGAAACACCATATATTTT CASSAQGGHSGNTIYF TRBD1 NA TRBJ1-3 TRBV9
TGTGCCAGCAGTGAAAAGGGTGTCTCCTACAATGAGCAGTTCTTC CASSEKGVSYNEQFF NA NA TRBJ2-1 TRBV2
TGTGCCAGCAGCCAAGGGTCGGAAAAACTGTTTTTT CASSQGSEKLFF NA NA TRBJ1-4 TRBV4-2
TGTGCCAGCAGTCCGGGGCGGAACACTGAAGCTTTCTTT CASSPGRNTEAFF NA once TRBJ1-1 TRBV7-9
TGTGCCTGGAGTAGGGACAGGGCCGGTGAGCAGTTCTTC CAWSRDRAGEQFF TRBD1 NA TRBJ2-1 TRBV30
TGTGCCAGCGGACTAGGCAGGAACAATGAGCAGTTCTTC CASGLGRNNEQFF TRBD2 NA TRBJ2-1 TRBV24-1
TGTGCCTGGAATAGTCTTGCAACTAATGAAAAACTGTTTTTT CAWNSLATNEKLFF NA NA TRBJ1-4 TRBV30
TGTGCCAGCAGTTGGGGCACTCATCAGCCCCAGCATTTT CASSWGTHQPQHF NA NA TRBJ1-5 TRBV28
TGTGCCAGCAGCCGGGACGGGGATCTCTACGAGCAGTACTTC CASSRDGDLYEQYF NA NA TRBJ2-7 TRBV6-5
TGTGCCATCAGTGATCCGAACGTCCCGAGCACCGGGGAGCTGTTTTTT CAISDPNVPSTGELFF NA NA TRBJ2-2 TRBV10-3
TGTGCCAGCAGTGGGGCAGGGGGCGACTACGAGCAGTACTTC CASSGAGGDYEQYF TRBD1 NA TRBJ2-7 TRBV2
TGTGCCAGCAGTGTAGAAACAGGCTCGGGTCGTGAAAAACTGTTTTTT CASSVETGSGREKLFF NA NA TRBJ1-4 TRBV2
TGTGCCTGTGGGAGTGCGGCTAGCGGCCCTTACGAGCAGTACTTC CACGSAASGPYEQYF TRBD2 few TRBJ2-7 TRBV30
TGTGCCTGGAGTGCGACAGGGAATCAGCCCCAGCATTTT CAWSATGNQPQHF TRBD1 NA TRBJ1-5 TRBV30
TGTGCCAGCAGCTCACGATTCAGGAGTGGCTACACCTTC CASSSRFRSGYTF NA few TRBJ1-2 TRBV11-2
TGTGCCAGCAGCTCGGACAGGAAATCCTACGAGCAGTACTTC CASSSDRKSYEQYF NA NA TRBJ2-7 TRBV21-1
TGTGCCAGCAGGACAGGGGGAACTAATGAAAAACTGTTTTTT CASRTGGTNEKLFF TRBD1 once TRBJ1-4 TRBV6-5
TGTGCCAGCAGTGAAGCGCTTAGGGTCAGTGTCAATGAGCAGTTCTTC CASSEALRVSVNEQFF NA NA TRBJ2-1 TRBV2
TGTGCCAGCGTCCGGGGAACTGAAGCTTTCTTT CASVRGTEAFF NA NA TRBJ1-1 TRBV2
TGTGCCAGCAGCGTCGATGGACAGACAGATACGCAGTATTTT CASSVDGQTDTQYF NA NA TRBJ2-3 TRBV9
TGCGCCAGCAGCTTGAACGGACTAGCGGGGGAGGTGCAGTATTTT CASSLNGLAGEVQYF TRBD2 NA TRBJ2-3 TRBV5-1
TGTGCCAGCAGCTTGTGGGTCCTGGGGAGAAACGAGCAGTACTTC CASSLWVLGRNEQYF NA NA TRBJ2-7 TRBV5-4
TGTGCCAGCAGCGTGCTACCTACTAGCGGGGCCTACGAGCAGTACTTC CASSVLPTSGAYEQYF TRBD2 NA TRBJ2-7 TRBV9
TGCGCCAGCAGCTTGGCGTCGGGGGGCACAGATACGCAGTATTTT CASSLASGGTDTQYF NA NA TRBJ2-3 TRBV5-1
TGTGCCAGCAGTTTTGACGGCAATCAGCCCCAGCATTTT CASSFDGNQPQHF NA NA TRBJ1-5 TRBV28
TGTGCCAGCAGCTTAGTTGCGGGAACGGCTGGAAACACCATATATTTT CASSLVAGTAGNTIYF NA NA TRBJ1-3 TRBV7-8
TGTGCCAGCAGTGAACGGGACAACACTGAAGCTTTCTTT CASSERDNTEAFF NA few TRBJ1-1 TRBV6-4
TGTGCCAGCAGCGGGCGGGCAGGGGTTAATTCACCCCTCCACTTT CASSGRAGVNSPLHF NA NA TRBJ1-6 TRBV5-8
TGTGCCAGCAGTCCCGGACAGGGGGCGCGCAATGAGCAGTTCTTC CASSPGQGARNEQFF TRBD1 NA TRBJ2-1 TRBV7-8
TGTGCCAGCAGTTCTTACCCCCGGGACAGGAATCAGCCCCAGCATTTT CASSSYPRDRNQPQHF TRBD1 NA TRBJ1-5 TRBV28
TGTGCCATCAGTGATTTAGGTAGGTCGAACACTGAAGCTTTCTTT CAISDLGRSNTEAFF NA once TRBJ1-1 TRBV10-3
TGTGCCAGCTCACCCTCGACAGGGTCGGCTGAAGCTTTCTTT CASSPSTGSAEAFF TRBD1 few TRBJ1-1 TRBV18
TGTGCCAGCAGACAGGGGGCTGAAAAACTGTTTTTT CASRQGAEKLFF TRBD1 NA TRBJ1-4 TRBV28
TGTGCCAGCAGCTTAGATCGCAGCGTGACGCAGCCCCAGCATTTT CASSLDRSVTQPQHF NA few TRBJ1-5 TRBV7-2
TGTGCCAGCAGCTTAGCGGGGGCTGGAAACACCATATATTTT CASSLAGAGNTIYF NA NA TRBJ1-3 TRBV7-2
TGTGCCAGCAAGGGCGCAGGACAGATTTTGAACACTGAAGCTTTCTTT CASKGAGQILNTEAFF NA NA TRBJ1-1 TRBV28
TGTGCCAGCAGTTACCGGGGTCTACTCTCTGGAAACACCATATATTTT CASSYRGLLSGNTIYF NA NA TRBJ1-3 TRBV6-5
TGTGCCATCAGTGAGTCGGCGAATGAGCAGTTCTTC CAISESANEQFF NA NA TRBJ2-1 TRBV10-3
TGTGCCAGCAGTGAAGCGGACACAAGCAATCAGCCCCAGCATTTT CASSEADTSNQPQHF NA NA TRBJ1-5 TRBV6-1
TGTGCCACCAGTGACCCGACGGGGCAAGGGGCCAACGTCCTGACTTTC CATSDPTGQGANVLTF NA NA TRBJ2-6 TRBV24-1
TGTGCCAGCAGCCCTGGGACAGGCTCCCCCCAAGGGGCCCAGTACTTC CASSPGTGSPQGAQYF TRBD1 NA TRBJ2-5 TRBV3-1/TRBV3-2